This T cell receptor beta chain was found in a study of T cell changes during pregnancy in multiple sclerosis. The CDR3 is made up of 14 amino acids. V was shortened by 5 bases and J by 9 bases, with 17 bases between the two germline ends. Germline CDR1 reads SGHTA; CDR2 reads FQGNSA. Profiled with immunoSEQ multiplex PCR; TCRdb holds only in-frame clones, not every one. The sample has around 130,000 clones; approximately 93% are singletons. This sample comprised peripheral blood, obtained before pregnancy. This rearrangement joins TRBV7-2 to TRBJ2-1; tentative D call: TRBD1 (6 bases). The TCR was taken from a female donor with multiple sclerosis, enrolled in a pregnancy study. The CDR3 region has the DNA TGTGCCAGCAGCCGACAACAGGGAATGGGTGAGCAGTTCTTC. It specifies CASSRQQGMGEQFF.